This T cell receptor beta chain appears in the sequencing data of a study of CD8 T cells in ankylosing spondylitis. Trimming removed 5 bases from V and 3 bases from J; junction bases left unmatched: 8. The germline V gene has CDR1 DFQATT and CDR2 SNEGSKA (reference sequence). This CDR3 has 14 residues. Molecular-barcoded quantitative 5'-RACE produced these TCR beta libraries. Each CDR3 protein is one row after TCRdb ran MiXCR on the 5' RACE reads. The data contain roughly 700,000 distinct CDR3 sequences, about 20% of them singletons. Notes on this clonotype: Its antigen remains unidentified.

Study results and caveats: In ankylosing spondylitis patients, matched synovial fluid reportedly showed significant enrichment of disease-linked clones. In synovial fluid and blood from reactive arthritis, some motif variants were previously reported. CD8+ by phenotype, disease-linked clones were relatively rare in peripheral blood. What seemed typical of ankylosing spondylitis blood was a TCR beta motif built from roughly eight highly homologous variants.

The clonotype was recovered from a male donor with ankylosing spondylitis. Sequenced: blood, either unsorted or a sorted T cell fraction (not recorded which). This chain links TRBV20-1 with TRBJ2-7; 9 bases match TRBD1. The chain's CDR3 is CSASGTGPIYEQYF. CDR3 DNA: TGCAGTGCTTCCGGGACAGGGCCAATCTACGAGCAGTACTTC.